Below are 22 T cell receptor beta chains sequenced from a single sample in a study of T cell responses to AZD1222 COVID-19 vaccine. Assay used: immunoSEQ multiplex PCR; TCRdb lists only in-frame clones, some missing. In the table there are 90,000 to 150,000 clones, around 83% of which are singletons. Sequences were derived from peripheral blood, sampled 28 days after the second AZD1222 dose. These receptor sequences come from an adult who received the AZD1222 COVID-19 vaccine.

The CDR3: CASGPGTFPHTDTQYF. Here the CDR3 DNA reads TGTGCTAGTGGTCCCGGGACTTTTCCCCACACAGATACGCAGTATTTT. V usage is TRBV12-5 and J usage is TRBJ2-3; D may be TRBD2 (6 bases). The germline gives CDR1 LGHNT, CDR2 FRNRAP. V lost 5 bases and J lost 2, with 17 bases in between. CDR3 length equals 16 residues.

The CDR3 DNA reads TGTGCCAGCAGTGAGGGGGCCACTGAAGCTTTCTTT. Its protein product is CASSEGATEAFF. The V and J genes are TRBV25-1 and TRBJ1-1, with D maybe TRBD1 (6 bases). Trimming took 3 bases from V and 4 from J, leaving 6 bases between them. This CDR3 has 12 residues. Germline V lookup: CDR1 MGHDK, CDR2 SYGVNS.

This chain links TRBV21-1 with TRBJ2-2; TRBD2 is taken as the D call from the table, unchecked against the DNA. TRBV21-1 is given as a pseudogene. The CDR3 totals 15 residues. The CDR3, as DNA: TGTGCCAGCAGCAAATTCGAGCGTGGAACCGGGGAGCTGTTTTTT. It translates to CASSKFERGTGELFF.

The V call is TRBV3-1 (or the pseudogene TRBV3-2), the J call TRBJ1-1, with 7 bases matching TRBD1. From germline, CDR1 is LGHDT and CDR2 YNNKEL (reference sequence). V lost 4 bases to trimming and J lost 7 bases; unmatched junction nucleotides: 9. There are 14 residues in the CDR3. CDR3 loop: CASSPQGLSVEAFF. The CDR3 DNA follows: TGTGCCAGCAGCCCACAGGGGCTCAGCGTTGAAGCTTTCTTT.

The V call is TRBV7-9, the J call TRBJ1-2, with 7 bases lining up with TRBD1. Trimming cost V 5 bases and J 6 bases; bases outside gene matches: 9. In germline, CDR1 is SEHNR, CDR2 FQNEAQ (reference sequence). The CDR3 extends over 14 amino acids. The CDR3 loop is CASSQYRGADGYTF. CDR3 bases: TGTGCCAGCAGCCAATACAGGGGCGCAGATGGCTACACCTTC.

The chain carries TRBV28 and TRBJ2-2, with D possibly TRBD1 on 6 matching bases. Germline V gene lookup returns CDR1 MDHEN and CDR2 SYDVKM. Trimming removed 6 bases at V and 6 bases at J, with 23 bases between. The CDR3 loop spans 17 amino acids. CDR3 residues: CASRPAPGHRVAGELFF. The CDR3 bases are TGTGCCAGCAGACCCGCTCCGGGACACAGGGTTGCCGGGGAGCTGTTTTTT.

This chain connects TRBV9 to TRBJ2-1; a weak D match, TRBD2 (5 bases). Trimming removed 6 bases from V and 1 base from J, with 14 bases in between. Germline CDR1 and CDR2: SGDLS and YYNGEE. CDR3 length: 15 amino acids. The CDR3 nucleotides are TGTGCCAGCACCCAAACGGGGTCGTCCTACAATGAGCAGTTCTTC. Translated, it gives CASTQTGSSYNEQFF.

The chain employs TRBV4-2 and TRBJ1-5, with TRBD1 matching over 10 bases. The CDR3 totals 14 residues. V was pared by 4 bases and J by 5 bases, with 2 bases of the junction left unmatched. In germline, CDR1 is LGHNA, CDR2 YNFKEQ. CDR3 loop: CASSRGTGDQPQHF. The CDR3 DNA is TGTGCCAGCAGCCGCGGGACAGGGGATCAGCCCCAGCATTTT.

V gene TRBV10-2 combines with J gene TRBJ1-5; maybe TRBD1 (5 bases). CDR3 length: 13 amino acids. Trimming took off 6 bases at V and 4 bases at J, with 10 bases between the two ends. Germline lookup yields CDR1 WSHSY and CDR2 SAAADI. CDR3 nucleotide sequence: TGCGCCAGCAGAGGCGGGGGAAATCAGCCCCAGCATTTT. Its protein is CASRGGGNQPQHF.

This sequence joins TRBV7-2 and TRBJ1-5, with D possibly matching TRBD1 (5 bases). Trimming left V 3 bases short and J 3 bases short, with 9 bases between. This CDR3 has 14 amino acids. Germline V gene sequence: CDR1 SGHTA, CDR2 FQGNSA. CDR3 loop: CASSLKGLNQPQHF. In DNA, the CDR3 is TGTGCCAGCAGCTTGAAGGGGCTCAATCAGCCCCAGCATTTT.

V is TRBV7-2 and J is TRBJ1-6; a possible D gene is TRBD1 (5 bases). Trimming pared 0 bases from V and 7 bases from J, leaving 13 bases between. The CDR3 length is 16 residues. Looked up from germline, CDR1 is SGHTA and CDR2 is FQGNSA. The CDR3 is CASSLAVGTLNSPLHF. The CDR3 DNA sequence: TGTGCCAGCAGCTTAGCGGTAGGGACCTTGAATTCACCCCTCCACTTT. Full variable domain (remainder filled in from reference TRBV7-2 and TRBJ1-6): GAGVSQSPSNKVTEKGKDVELRCDPISGHTALYWYRQSLGQGLEFLIYFQGNSAPDKSGLPSDRFSAERTGGSVSTLTIQRTQQEDSAVYLCASSLAVGTLNSPLHFGNGTRLTVT.

The rearrangement joins TRBV7-8 to TRBJ2-5; 8 bases are shared with TRBD2. Germline V gene lookup returns CDR1 SGHVS and CDR2 FQNEAQ. After removal of 5 bases from V and 5 bases from J, the junction contained 19 bases not matched to a gene. The CDR3 contains 18 residues. The chain's CDR3 is CASSPLAGGAGRGETQYF. The CDR3, as DNA: TGTGCCAGCAGCCCCCTGGCGGGGGGCGCGGGGAGAGGGGAGACCCAGTACTTC.

The V gene is TRBV4-3, the J gene TRBJ1-2, with D tentatively TRBD1 (5 bases). The CDR3 has 19 residues. Trimming removed 4 bases at V and 7 bases at J, with 31 bases between. Germline-derived CDR1 and CDR2 are LGHNA and YSLEER. This CDR3 is CASSRNRGSVGAGYGGYTF. CDR3 nucleotide sequence: TGCGCCAGCAGCCGGAATCGCGGTAGCGTTGGGGCAGGATATGGTGGCTACACCTTC.

The chain employs TRBV3-1 (or the pseudogene TRBV3-2) and TRBJ1-3; 8 bases match TRBD1. In germline, CDR1 is LGHDT, CDR2 YNNKEL (reference sequence). This CDR3 is 13 amino acids long. Unmatched junction bases numbered 4, after V lost 7 bases and J lost 5 bases. The CDR3: CASTQGARNTIYF. CDR3 nucleotides: TGTGCCAGCACCCAGGGGGCACGAAACACCATATATTTT.

As to this clone: At the DNA level, this CDR3 is encoded by other sequences in the same sample as well. This chain uses TRBV28 with TRBJ1-2, with TRBD1 identical over 10 bases. The length of the CDR3 is 16 residues. Germline values: CDR1 MDHEN, CDR2 SYDVKM. The junction had 14 bases not matched to a gene; V was cut back by 5 bases and J by 8 bases. The CDR3 region is CASSEHPGQGNWGYTF. CDR3 nucleotide sequence: TGTGCCAGCAGTGAACACCCGGGACAGGGGAATTGGGGCTACACCTTC.

The J gene is TRBJ2-7, the V gene TRBV19, with D perhaps matching TRBD1 (7 bases). The germline CDR1 and CDR2 sequences are LNHDA and SQIVND (reference sequence). The CDR3 contains 16 residues. V lost 7 bases and J lost 5, with 24 bases in between. Here the CDR3 reads CASTSAGGNGVDEQYF. The CDR3, as DNA: TGTGCCAGTACGTCGGCAGGGGGGAACGGGGTTGACGAGCAGTACTTC. Looking up the rest from reference TRBV19 and TRBJ2-7 gives the full variable domain: DGGITQSPKYLFRKEGQNVTLSCEQNLNHDAMYWYRQDPGQGLRLIYYSQIVNDFQKGDIAEGYSVSREKKESFPLTVTSAQKNPTAFYLCASTSAGGNGVDEQYFGPGTRLTVT.

The chain combines TRBV6-5 with TRBJ2-7; D perhaps matches TRBD1 (5 bases). V gave up 6 bases and J gave up 6 bases, with 12 bases separating them. CDR3 size: 12 residues. In germline, CDR1 is MNHEY, CDR2 SVGAGI. The CDR3 is CASSHGHAEQYF. CDR3 DNA sequence: TGTGCCAGCAGCCACGGACACGCCGAGCAGTACTTC.

The rearrangement joins TRBV29-1 to TRBJ2-7, with D perhaps given as TRBD1 or TRBD2 (6 bases each). Per germline, CDR1 SQVTM and CDR2 ANQGSEA. This CDR3 contains 11 residues. V dropped 5 bases and J dropped 9 bases, with 14 bases sitting between them. In nucleotides, the CDR3 is TGCAGCGTTCCCGTGGGGGGCCGGCAGTACTTC. Translating gives CSVPVGGRQYF.

The chain has TRBV11-2 and TRBJ1-4, with unresolved D. Trimming cost V 7 bases and J 10 bases, with 16 bases left between them. The CDR3 runs to 13 residues. Germline V CDR1 and CDR2: SGHAT, FQNNGV. In nucleotides, the CDR3 is TGTGCCAGCACCGAGGGAAGGACTGGAAAACTGTTTTTT. Amino acid sequence: CASTEGRTGKLFF.

V is TRBV5-5 and J is TRBJ1-5, with unresolved D. The V end lost 0 bases, the J end lost 2 bases, and 6 bases lay between the germline ends. CDR3 length: 14 amino acids. The germline V gene has CDR1 SGHKS and CDR2 YYEKEE (reference sequence). CDR3 in DNA: TGTGCCAGCAGCTTGGCCGAAGGCAATCAGCCCCAGCATTTT. It yields the protein CASSLAEGNQPQHF.

This sequence joins TRBV19 and TRBJ1-5; no reliable D call. CDR1 LNHDA and CDR2 SQIVND come from the germline V gene (reference sequence). Trimming cost V 7 bases and J 0 bases, with 16 bases left between them. The CDR3 sequence is 16 residues long. The CDR3 DNA is TGTGCCAGTACCCCGGAGCAGGCGAGTAGCAATCAGCCCCAGCATTTT. Translating gives CASTPEQASSNQPQHF.

This clone occurred a few times. The chain is built from TRBV30 and TRBJ1-2, with D tentatively TRBD1 (5 bases). Germline-derived CDR1 and CDR2 are GTSNPN and SVGIG (reference sequence). The CDR3 is 17 amino acids. V dropped 1 base and J dropped 0 bases, with 18 bases sitting between them. CDR3 sequence reads: CAWSGRRGQPANYGYTF. For the CDR3, the DNA is TGTGCCTGGAGTGGCCGAAGGGGCCAACCAGCTAACTATGGCTACACCTTC.